The sequence of this T cell receptor beta chain was determined in a study of blood T cells in healthy people across ages. The study, taken as a whole, reports: There was a strong correlation between TCR beta diversity and naive T cell percentage.

CDR1 is DFQATT, CDR2 SNEGSKA, per germline (reference sequence). V gave up 0 bases and J gave up 1 base, with 14 bases separating them. The CDR3 is 16 amino acids. The use of a sample-barcoded 5' primer and a J-beta primer mix characterized a second PCR of roughly 6 to 12 cycles. Each CDR3 protein gets one entry after TCRdb re-called the 5' RACE reads with MiXCR. The data contain about 1.8 million distinct CDR3 sequences, roughly 50% of them singletons. About this clonotype itself: Its target is not known.

The clonotype comes from a woman in her 40s in good health. Sequencing was performed on blood. This sequence joins TRBV20-1 and TRBJ2-3, with D unclear. The CDR3 reads CSAREGAVVGTDTQYF. The DNA of the CDR3 is TGCAGTGCTAGAGAGGGTGCAGTAGTTGGCACAGATACGCAGTATTTT.